This TCR beta chain was found in a study of blood T cells in healthy people across ages. Each donor's blood draw was roughly 10 milliliters of peripheral blood. Details on this clonotype: The antigen is undetermined.

Whole-study findings and limits: Per million T cells, TCR beta diversity dropped roughly linearly as age increased.

PCR was performed a second time for roughly 7 to 12 cycles using a sample-barcoded 5' primer and a J-beta primer mix. CDR3-containing paired-end reads numbered at least 2.5 million in each sample. TCRdb fed the 5' RACE reads into MiXCR, producing one record per CDR3 protein. The table records some 850,000 distinct CDR3 sequences, roughly 25% of them present only once. This CDR3 has 16 amino acids. V lost 5 bases, J lost 4 bases, and 18 bases lay in between. The germline V gene has CDR1 LNHNV and CDR2 YYDKDF (reference sequence). This same sample was also taken into another study, of T cells of mothers and their children. From that paper: Overlap ran slightly, non-significantly higher for related than unrelated mother-child pairs.

The sample was blood. The clonotype was recovered from a boy between 5 and 17 years old in good health. The gene calls are TRBV15 and TRBJ1-5; a weak D match, TRBD1 (6 bases). DNA of the CDR3: TGTGCCACCAGCCCGCTCCCGGGACACCCAAATCAGCCCCAGCATTTT. This translates into CATSPLPGHPNQPQHF.